Below are 25 T cell receptor beta chains sequenced from a single sample in a study of blood T cell repertoires in COVID-19 (TCRdb year 2020). The library came from the immunoSEQ multiplex PCR assay. TCRdb limited this immuneACCESS table to in-frame rearrangements with V and J called. A share of clones is missing; checked studies link under half to unresolved V genes, and the rest is unexplained. In all, the sample holds 85,000 to 100,000 clones, and 70% to 80% of those were seen once. Together, the top ten hold around 18% of the sample. The sample consisted of peripheral blood. The origin of the receptors is a woman of 80 years or more with active or convalescent COVID-19.

The rearrangement joins TRBV7-2 to TRBJ2-3; 7 bases are shared with TRBD2. The CDR3 totals 15 residues. Unmatched junction bases numbered 8, after V lost 5 bases and J lost 3 bases. The germline CDR1 and CDR2 sequences are SGHTA and FQGNSA. CDR3 in DNA: TGTGCCAGCAGCCCCGTTAGCGGGCGAACAGATACGCAGTATTTT. Protein product: CASSPVSGRTDTQYF.

The chain couples TRBV14 to TRBJ1-1; D ambiguous. This CDR3 is 13 amino acids long. V lost 4 bases to trimming and J lost 5 bases, with 11 bases between them. Germline loops: CDR1 SGHDN, CDR2 FVKESK. CDR3 amino acids: CASSPVRETEAFF. The CDR3 nucleotides are TGTGCCAGCAGCCCAGTAAGGGAGACTGAAGCTTTCTTT.

The rearrangement links TRBV5-6 to TRBJ1-1; maybe TRBD1 (5 bases). Trimming pared 4 bases from V and 3 bases from J, leaving 16 bases between. The CDR3 spans 15 residues. Germline V CDR1 and CDR2: SGHDT, YYEEEE. The CDR3 DNA sequence: TGTGCCAGCAGCACCCCACAGGTGGGCGACACTGAAGCTTTCTTT. This gives the protein CASSTPQVGDTEAFF.

This chain uses TRBV4-1 with TRBJ2-2; D is possibly TRBD2 (7 bases). Per germline, CDR1 MGHRA and CDR2 YSYEKL. This CDR3 has 17 residues. The ends were cut back, 4 bases at V and 0 bases at J, with 15 bases in the middle. The CDR3 is CASSRSGGYANTGELFF. The CDR3 DNA sequence: TGCGCCAGCAGCCGCTCGGGGGGCTACGCGAACACCGGGGAGCTGTTTTTT.

V and J are TRBV21-1 and TRBJ2-7; TRBD2, the table's D call, was not compared with the DNA. TRBV21-1 is a pseudogene locus. The CDR3 is made up of 15 amino acids. The DNA for the CDR3 is TGTGCCAGCCGGGGACTAGCGGGAGAGTACTACGAGCAGTACTTC. Its translation: CASRGLAGEYYEQYF.

The CDR3 protein is CASSFWDRPYEQYF. The DNA of the CDR3 is TGTGCCAGCAGCTTTTGGGACAGGCCCTACGAGCAGTACTTC. The chain joins TRBV7-9 to TRBJ2-7; 8 bases fit TRBD1. With 3 bases clipped from V and 2 bases from J, the junction kept 3 bases outside the gene matches. CDR1 and CDR2 (germline): SEHNR, FQNEAQ (reference sequence). The CDR3 consists of 14 residues.

V is TRBV28 and J is TRBJ2-7; 9 nucleotides align to TRBD2. V was clipped by 8 bases and J by 0 bases; unmatched bases: 8. Germline V lookup: CDR1 MDHEN, CDR2 SYDVKM. CDR3 size: 15 residues. The CDR3 DNA is TGTGCCAGCGATCCGGGGACTAGCAGCTCCTACGAGCAGTACTTC. Protein product: CASDPGTSSSYEQYF.

This rearrangement joins TRBV29-1 to TRBJ2-3; 11 bases align to TRBD1. Per germline, CDR1 SQVTM and CDR2 ANQGSEA. Germline trimming cut 6 bases from V and 3 bases from J; bases unmatched to any gene: 8. The CDR3 extends over 15 amino acids. The CDR3 protein is CSVSGDRGYTDTQYF. The CDR3 coding sequence is TGCAGCGTATCCGGGGACAGGGGGTATACAGATACGCAGTATTTT.

The rearrangement links TRBV18 to TRBJ2-3, with 11 bases lining up with TRBD2. The V and J ends lost 5 bases and 0 bases, in that order; junction bases with no gene match: 4. CDR3 size: 16 residues. Per the germline V gene, CDR1 is KGHSH and CDR2 is LQKENI. CDR3 coding DNA: TGTGCCAGCTCAACCGGGACTAGCGGTAGCACAGATACGCAGTATTTT. Protein product: CASSTGTSGSTDTQYF. The entire variable domain, with the rest obtained from reference TRBV18 and TRBJ2-3, is as follows: NAGVMQNPRHLVRRRGQEARLRCSPMKGHSHVYWYRQLPEEGLKFMVYLQKENIIDESGMPKERFSAEFPKEGPSILRIQQVVRGDSAAYFCASSTGTSGSTDTQYFGPGTRLTVL.

V is TRBV7-8 and J is TRBJ2-7; TRBD1 aligns across 12 bases. This CDR3 spans 15 amino acids. Unmatched junction bases numbered 5, after V lost 3 bases and J lost 5 bases. The germline CDR1 and CDR2 sequences are SGHVS and FQNEAQ. The CDR3 DNA reads as TGTGCCAGCAGCTTTTCCGGGACAGGGGGCAACGAGCAGTACTTC. As protein: CASSFSGTGGNEQYF.

The rearrangement joins TRBV3-1 (or the pseudogene TRBV3-2) to TRBJ2-7, with 9 bases fitting TRBD2. CDR1 is LGHDT and CDR2 is YNNKEL in the germline V gene (reference sequence). V shed 4 bases, J shed 5 bases, and the junction held 12 bases outside the gene matches. CDR3 length: 16 amino acids. Here the CDR3 DNA reads TGTGCCAGCAGCCGAGCGGTCACTAGCGGGTTCGACGAGCAGTACTTC. Its protein is CASSRAVTSGFDEQYF.

This chain uses TRBV11-2 with TRBJ2-3, with unresolved D. This CDR3 is 12 amino acids long. Germline CDR1 SGHAT, CDR2 FQNNGV. The ends were cut back, 4 bases at V and 6 bases at J, with 8 bases in the middle. CDR3 loop: CASSSSGDTQYF. CDR3 DNA: TGTGCCAGCAGCTCCTCAGGCGATACGCAGTATTTT.

The CDR3 bases are TGTGCCAGCAGCTTGGAACAGGGATATAGCAATCAGCCCCAGCATTTT. Its translation is CASSLEQGYSNQPQHF. The J gene is TRBJ1-5, the V gene TRBV5-8, with D perhaps matching TRBD1 (6 bases). CDR3 length: 16 residues. CDR1 is SGHTS, CDR2 YDEGEE, per germline. Trimming took off 0 bases at V and 0 bases at J, with 10 bases between the two ends. Filled out from reference TRBV5-8 and TRBJ1-5, the complete variable domain reads EAGVTQSPTHLIKTRGQQATLRCSPISGHTSVYWYQQALGLGLQFLLWYDEGEERNRGNFPPRFSGRQFPNYSSELNVNALELEDSALYLCASSLEQGYSNQPQHFGDGTRLSIL.

V usage is TRBV5-1 and J usage is TRBJ1-4; D ambiguous. This CDR3 has 15 amino acids. Germline V CDR1 and CDR2: SGHRS, YFSETQ. V was trimmed by 0 bases and J by 4 bases, leaving 10 bases between them. The CDR3 DNA reads TGCGCCAGCAGCTTGGGGGCGAGTTTTAATGAAAAACTGTTTTTT. Protein: CASSLGASFNEKLFF.

J is TRBJ2-3 and V is TRBV9; TRBD2 matches at 11 bases. Germline V gene lookup returns CDR1 SGDLS and CDR2 YYNGEE. V dropped 3 bases and J dropped 4; count of bases not matched to a gene: 7. The CDR3 is 16 amino acids. This CDR3 is CASSASLAGGADTQYF. The CDR3, as DNA: TGTGCCAGCAGCGCCTCTCTAGCGGGAGGTGCAGATACGCAGTATTTT. The whole variable domain, remainder taken from reference TRBV9 and TRBJ2-3, is DSGVTQTPKHLITATGQRVTLRCSPRSGDLSVYWYQQSLDQGLQFLIQYYNGEERAKGNILERFSAQQFPDLHSELNLSSLELGDSALYFCASSASLAGGADTQYFGPGTRLTVL.

The V and J genes are TRBV19 and TRBJ1-1, with a weak D call TRBD1 (6 bases). Germline V gene sequence: CDR1 LNHDA, CDR2 SQIVND (reference sequence). Deletions cut 6 bases from V and 6 bases from J, with 20 bases between. The CDR3 spans 15 residues. The chain's CDR3 is CASRQLQGEEAEAFF. In DNA, the CDR3 is TGTGCCAGTAGGCAGCTACAGGGTGAAGAGGCTGAAGCTTTCTTT.

The chain has TRBV5-4 and TRBJ1-3; 8 nucleotides line up with TRBD1. Germline V gives CDR1 SGHNT, CDR2 YYREEE (reference sequence). With 4 bases clipped from V and 0 bases from J, the junction kept 6 bases outside the gene matches. The CDR3 is made up of 16 amino acids. CDR3 protein: CASSPGQELSGNTIYF. As DNA, the CDR3 is TGTGCCAGCAGCCCGGGACAGGAACTCTCTGGAAACACCATATATTTT.

In its sample, this clone was seen once. The V call is TRBV7-9, the J call TRBJ2-7; D is possibly TRBD2 (6 bases). The V gene's germline CDR1 is SEHNR and CDR2 FQNEAQ (reference sequence). The CDR3 sequence is 14 residues long. V was pared by 4 bases and J by 5 bases, with 15 bases between. The CDR3 DNA sequence: TGTGCCAGCAGCTCGGACACGGGCGGGGACGAGCAGTACTTC. Translation gives CASSSDTGGDEQYF.

The chain carries TRBV27 and TRBJ1-4, with 7 nucleotides matching TRBD1. This CDR3 has 14 amino acids. CDR1 is MNHEY, CDR2 SMNVEV, per germline (reference sequence). The V gene end was trimmed by 6 bases and the J gene end by 5 bases; junction bases not matched to a gene: 6. The DNA of the CDR3 is TGTGCCAGCAGCCGACAGGGCTTAAATGAAAAACTGTTTTTT. It translates to CASSRQGLNEKLFF.

The V call is TRBV14, the J call TRBJ2-7, with D possibly TRBD2 on 6 matching bases. Trimming stripped 2 bases from V and 8 bases from J, with 13 bases between. The CDR3 has 13 residues. Germline assignment: CDR1 SGHDN and CDR2 FVKESK. The CDR3 sequence: CASSQRRDAQQYF. CDR3 nucleotides: TGTGCCAGCAGCCAACGGAGGGACGCCCAGCAGTACTTC.

V gene TRBV9 combines with J gene TRBJ1-4, with 10 bases matching TRBD1. Germline V gives CDR1 SGDLS, CDR2 YYNGEE. After removal of 0 bases from V and 8 bases from J, the junction contained 4 bases not matched to a gene. The length of the CDR3 is 15 residues. Here the CDR3 reads CASSVGDRGREKLFF. The CDR3, as DNA: TGTGCCAGCAGCGTAGGGGACAGGGGTAGGGAAAAACTGTTTTTT.

This chain links TRBV2 with TRBJ2-3, with TRBD2 identical over 8 bases. Germline V gene data show CDR1 as SNHLY and CDR2 as FYNNEI. This CDR3 is 16 amino acids long. Trimming removed 0 bases from V and 6 bases from J; junction bases left unmatched: 8. The DNA of the CDR3 is TGTGCCAGCAGTGAAGCGCTAAATAGACTAGCGGATACGCAGTATTTT. Translating it yields CASSEALNRLADTQYF.

A few counts support this clone. The junction does not match germline at one end; this may be a read error. The V gene is TRBV6-1, the J gene TRBJ2-7, with 9 nucleotides matching TRBD1. There are 15 residues in the CDR3. Germline V gene lookup returns CDR1 MNHNS and CDR2 SASEGT. The CDR3 region has the DNA TGTGCCAGCAGGGAAGACAGGGGGAGCTCCTACGAGCAGTACTTC. This encodes CASREDRGSSYEQYF.

This rearrangement joins TRBV28 to TRBJ1-2; 7 bases match TRBD1. After removal of 5 bases from V and 3 bases from J, the junction contained 3 bases not matched to a gene. CDR3 length: 13 residues. Germline V gene data show CDR1 as MDHEN and CDR2 as SYDVKM. The CDR3 protein is CASSDRDHYGYTF. In DNA, the CDR3 is TGTGCCAGCAGTGACAGGGACCACTATGGCTACACCTTC.

The V call is TRBV18, the J call TRBJ1-1; no definite D call. This CDR3 has 16 residues. Germline values: CDR1 KGHSH, CDR2 LQKENI. V shed 6 bases and J shed 0 bases, with 17 bases lying between them. DNA of the CDR3: TGTGCCAGCTCCCACAATCAACCAGACATGAACACTGAAGCTTTCTTT. This sequence encodes CASSHNQPDMNTEAFF.